This is a list of T cell receptor beta chains from one sample in a study of OX40 agonist ivuxolimab in advanced cancers. Method: immunoSEQ multiplex PCR; TCRdb's copy keeps in-frame clones and lacks some. The table records about 83,000 clones, 65% to 85% of them present only once. The material was CD4+ or CD8+ T cells sorted from blood, obtained in a trial of the OX40 agonist ivuxolimab. These receptors all stem from an adult with an advanced solid tumor such as melanoma, head and neck, liver or kidney cancer. Each CDR3 is given without its conserved first and last residue.

j_gene: TRBJ2-5
v_gene: TRBV9
CDR3aa: ASSVVGVTAQETQY

j_gene: TRBJ2-2
v_gene: TRBV6-6
CDR3aa: ASSRDGNTGELF

j_gene: TRBJ2-7
v_gene: TRBV10-2
CDR3aa: ASSEQGSNEQY

j_gene: TRBJ1-6
v_gene: TRBV19
CDR3aa: ASSNRGLVASNSPLH

j_gene: TRBJ2-7
v_gene: TRBV7-2
CDR3aa: ASSPRLAGGPNEQY

j_gene: TRBJ2-1
v_gene: TRBV29-1
CDR3aa: SVETWIAGDHEQF

j_gene: TRBJ2-7
v_gene: TRBV11-2
CDR3aa: ASSPGQYEQY

j_gene: TRBJ2-1
v_gene: TRBV30
CDR3aa: AWSTGTSGLYNEQF

j_gene: TRBJ2-7
v_gene: TRBV27
CDR3aa: ASTKLGRTGNHEQY

j_gene: TRBJ2-1
v_gene: TRBV7-9
CDR3aa: ASSTVTDEQF

j_gene: TRBJ2-4
v_gene: TRBV7-2
CDR3aa: ASSDSLAKNIQY

j_gene: TRBJ1-1
v_gene: TRBV27
CDR3aa: ATRGVMNTEAF

j_gene: TRBJ2-1
v_gene: TRBV27
CDR3aa: ASSSLAGVTYNEQF

j_gene: TRBJ2-3
v_gene: TRBV2
CDR3aa: ASSKNRGADTQY

j_gene: TRBJ2-1
v_gene: TRBV11-2
CDR3aa: ASSYADSSGSSYNEQF

j_gene: TRBJ1-2
v_gene: TRBV6-5
CDR3aa: ASSGQGANYGYT

j_gene: TRBJ1-1
v_gene: TRBV5-8
CDR3aa: ASSSQPTVFTEAF

j_gene: TRBJ1-1
v_gene: TRBV27
CDR3aa: ASSLGRSNTEAF

j_gene: TRBJ2-2
v_gene: TRBV27
CDR3aa: ASRFGTLNTGELF

j_gene: TRBJ2-3
v_gene: TRBV14
CDR3aa: ASSPTDGWGDTQY

j_gene: TRBJ1-1
v_gene: TRBV30
CDR3aa: AWQNTEAF

j_gene: TRBJ1-1
v_gene: TRBV7-9
CDR3aa: ASSPPRIGPGEAF

j_gene: TRBJ2-3
v_gene: TRBV30
CDR3aa: AWSIGGDTQY

j_gene: TRBJ2-2
v_gene: TRBV7-9
CDR3aa: ASSLFRPSAGGTGELF

j_gene: TRBJ1-3
v_gene: TRBV18
CDR3aa: ASTDTHSGNTIY

j_gene: TRBJ2-3
v_gene: TRBV30
CDR3aa: ATNRGRTDTQY

j_gene: TRBJ1-5
v_gene: TRBV19
CDR3aa: ASSIPNQPQH

j_gene: TRBJ1-2
v_gene: TRBV29-1
CDR3aa: SVASLPYYGYT

j_gene: TRBJ1-3
v_gene: TRBV4-1
CDR3aa: ASSGTGLQSSGNTIY

j_gene: TRBJ2-1
v_gene: TRBV11-2
CDR3aa: ASSLEGRSYNEQF

j_gene: TRBJ2-7
v_gene: TRBV4-1
CDR3aa: ASSQDTSRAYEQY

j_gene: TRBJ2-2
v_gene: TRBV2
CDR3aa: ASSAQGNTGELF

j_gene: TRBJ1-2
v_gene: TRBV4-2
CDR3aa: ASSQAGTDGYT

j_gene: TRBJ2-7
v_gene: TRBV27
CDR3aa: ASSLGTSGVPYEQY

j_gene: TRBJ1-5
v_gene: TRBV19
CDR3aa: ASTRANNQPQH

j_gene: TRBJ2-1
v_gene: TRBV27
CDR3aa: ASRPGQRAGGDEQF

j_gene: TRBJ2-7
v_gene: TRBV2
CDR3aa: ASSPRGWEGVHEQY

j_gene: TRBJ1-6
v_gene: TRBV10-2
CDR3aa: ASRQGGRRNSPLH

j_gene: TRBJ2-1
v_gene: TRBV7-6
CDR3aa: ASSVFPGLANNEQF

j_gene: TRBJ1-2
v_gene: TRBV6-6
CDR3aa: ASSYSVAQYGYT

j_gene: TRBJ1-6
v_gene: TRBV6-5
CDR3aa: ASRDLGRGNSPLH

j_gene: TRBJ1-2
v_gene: TRBV6-6
CDR3aa: ASTPDRGTNYGYT

j_gene: TRBJ2-2
v_gene: TRBV5-1
CDR3aa: ASSPSRTGSTFTGELF

j_gene: TRBJ1-1
v_gene: TRBV5-1
CDR3aa: ASGQDRLNTEAF

j_gene: TRBJ1-4
v_gene: TRBV6-6
CDR3aa: ASSRTASPTNEKLF

j_gene: TRBJ1-1
v_gene: TRBV6-5
CDR3aa: ASSPRGGDTEAF

j_gene: TRBJ1-1
v_gene: TRBV19
CDR3aa: ASSIIRGRGEAF

j_gene: TRBJ1-1
v_gene: TRBV6-4
CDR3aa: ASSESGGITEAF

j_gene: TRBJ1-2
v_gene: TRBV6-5
CDR3aa: ASTRGSYGYT

j_gene: TRBJ1-5
v_gene: TRBV5-1
CDR3aa: ASSWGQGSNQPQH

j_gene: TRBJ1-5
v_gene: TRBV30
CDR3aa: AWSVRGRSNNQPQH

j_gene: TRBJ2-7
v_gene: TRBV27
CDR3aa: ASGRYEQY

j_gene: TRBJ2-7
v_gene: TRBV11-2
CDR3aa: ASSANRLRPDY

j_gene: TRBJ2-3
v_gene: TRBV5-1
CDR3aa: ASSFNSGGAQGTQY

j_gene: TRBJ2-1
v_gene: TRBV28
CDR3aa: ASSFGGSGRARHEQF

j_gene: TRBJ1-2
v_gene: TRBV27
CDR3aa: ASSLRVDYGYT

j_gene: TRBJ2-2
v_gene: TRBV11-3
CDR3aa: ASRGTGELF

j_gene: TRBJ2-1
v_gene: TRBV5-1
CDR3aa: ASSYGTGDNEQF

j_gene: TRBJ1-1
v_gene: TRBV18
CDR3aa: ASSAVSGNTEAF

j_gene: TRBJ2-7
v_gene: TRBV10-1
CDR3aa: ASSRQGRFYEQY